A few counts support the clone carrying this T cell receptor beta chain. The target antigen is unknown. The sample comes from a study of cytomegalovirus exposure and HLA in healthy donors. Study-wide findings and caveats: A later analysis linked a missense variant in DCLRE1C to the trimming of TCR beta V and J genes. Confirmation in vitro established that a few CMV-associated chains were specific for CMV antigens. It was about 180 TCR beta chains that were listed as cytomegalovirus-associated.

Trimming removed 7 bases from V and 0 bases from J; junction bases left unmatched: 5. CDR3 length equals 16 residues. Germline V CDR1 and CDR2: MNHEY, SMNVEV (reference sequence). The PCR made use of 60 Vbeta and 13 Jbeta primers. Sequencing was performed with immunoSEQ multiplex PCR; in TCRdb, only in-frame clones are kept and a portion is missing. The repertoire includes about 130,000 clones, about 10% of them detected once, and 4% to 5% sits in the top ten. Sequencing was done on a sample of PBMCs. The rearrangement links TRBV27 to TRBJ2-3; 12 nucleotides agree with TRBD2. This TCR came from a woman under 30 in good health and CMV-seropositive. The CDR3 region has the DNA TGTGCCAGCACCCCCGGGACTAGCGGGAGCACAGATACGCAGTATTTT. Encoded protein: CASTPGTSGSTDTQYF.